This T cell receptor (beta chain) originates from a study of T cells in Graves' hyperthyroidism and ophthalmopathy. Overall study context: Peripheral blood samples were taken at initial diagnosis, prior to any treatment.

Graves' hyperthyroidism qualified as stable when ophthalmopathy did not progress within 18 months. Patients were aged 18 to 65, had disease duration under 2 months, and had newly diagnosed hyperthyroidism. A roughly 9.3 ml volume of fresh peripheral blood provided the PBMCs. RNA transcripts gave rise to amplified TCR beta CDR3 regions. Initially, a first-round RT-PCR of the TCR CDR3 employed the HTBI primer set. Each CDR3 protein gets one entry after TCRdb re-called the multiplex PCR reads with MiXCR. The sample shows hundreds of thousands of distinct CDR3 sequences, 25% of them seen only once. Germline V CDR1 and CDR2: MNHEY, SMNVEV (reference sequence). Trimming removed 2 bases from V and 2 bases from J, with 10 bases in between. The CDR3 covers 15 residues.

This TCR came from a man aged 50 to 59 with Graves' hyperthyroidism. The sequencing sample was made of blood. The gene calls are TRBV27 and TRBJ2-1; possible D gene TRBD2, 6 bases. The CDR3 region has the DNA TGTGCCAGCAGTTTAGGGGCGGGACCCTACAATGAGCAGTTCTTC. Its translation: CASSLGAGPYNEQFF.